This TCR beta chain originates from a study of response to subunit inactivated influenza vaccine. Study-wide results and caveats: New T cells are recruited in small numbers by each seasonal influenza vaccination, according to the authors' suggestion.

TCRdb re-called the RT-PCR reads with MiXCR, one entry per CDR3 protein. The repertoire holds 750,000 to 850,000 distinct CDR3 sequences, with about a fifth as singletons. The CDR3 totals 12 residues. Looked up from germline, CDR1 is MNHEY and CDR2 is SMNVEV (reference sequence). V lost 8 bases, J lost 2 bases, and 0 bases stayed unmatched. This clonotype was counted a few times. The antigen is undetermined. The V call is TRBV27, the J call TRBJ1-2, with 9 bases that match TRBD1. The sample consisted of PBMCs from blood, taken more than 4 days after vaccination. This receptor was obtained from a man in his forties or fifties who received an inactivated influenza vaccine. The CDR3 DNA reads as TGTGCCAGCGGGACAGGGAACTATGGCTACACCTTC. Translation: CASGTGNYGYTF.